The rows below give T cell receptor beta chains drawn from one sample of a study of T cell responses to AZD1222 COVID-19 vaccine. TCRdb keeps only in-frame clones here, not all; method: immunoSEQ multiplex PCR. This table has 150,000 or so clones, around nine tenths appearing once. Specimen: peripheral blood, collected on day 0 of AZD1222 vaccination. The origin of the receptors is an adult in good health. Each CDR3 is given with its conserved first and last residue. D genes are given only for firm matches. Not every row has a clone size; where given, it reads once, few, many or a size class.

TRBJ2-1 . TRBV4-3 . CASSQSRAGLERFF TGCGCCAGCAGCCAAAGTCGGGCGGGACTCGAAAGGTTCTTC
TRBJ1-4 . TRBV5-4 . CASSRRGRGEKLFF TGTGCCAGCAGCCGAAGGGGGAGAGGGGAAAAACTGTTTTTT
TRBJ1-1 . TRBV19 TRBD1 CATSGTANTEAFF TGTGCCACCTCCGGGACAGCGAACACTGAAGCTTTCTTT
TRBJ1-2 once TRBV3-1/TRBV3-2 TRBD1 CASSPDREAYGYTF TGTGCCAGCAGCCCCGACAGGGAAGCCTATGGCTACACCTTC
TRBJ1-1 . TRBV3-1/TRBV3-2 . CASSQNVQTANTEAFF TGTGCCAGCAGCCAAAACGTACAGACGGCGAACACTGAAGCTTTCTTT
TRBJ2-2 . TRBV2 TRBD1 CASSFTGQGYTGELFF TGTGCCAGCAGTTTTACGGGACAGGGGTACACCGGGGAGCTGTTTTTT
TRBJ2-5 . TRBV25-1 TRBD1 CASRTRDRGYQETQYF TGTGCCAGCAGGACTCGGGACAGGGGGTACCAAGAGACCCAGTACTTC
TRBJ1-1 . TRBV6-2/TRBV6-3 TRBD1 CASSLPRGQYTEAFF TGTGCCAGCAGCTTACCCAGGGGGCAGTACACTGAAGCTTTCTTT
TRBJ2-7 . TRBV21-1 . CASSKARGGLAKTYEQYF TGTGCCAGCAGCAAAGCCAGAGGGGGCCTAGCGAAAACCTACGAGCAGTACTTC
TRBJ1-1 . TRBV14 TRBD1 CASSQERTGEAFF TGTGCCAGCAGCCAAGAGCGGACAGGAGAAGCTTTCTTT
TRBJ2-1 . TRBV6-2/TRBV6-3 . CASSTRLGNEQFF TGTGCCAGCAGTACCCGACTAGGCAATGAGCAGTTCTTC
TRBJ2-2 . TRBV12-3/TRBV12-4 . CASSYRGELFF TGTGCCAGCAGTTACAGGGGGGAGCTGTTTTTT
TRBJ1-2 once TRBV19 . CASMWGNYGYTF TGTGCCAGTATGTGGGGAAACTATGGCTACACCTTC
TRBJ2-7 . TRBV5-4 TRBD2 CASSLSTSAIPYEQYF TGTGCCAGCAGCTTGAGTACTAGCGCTATTCCCTACGAGCAGTACTTC
TRBJ2-1 . TRBV5-6 TRBD2 CASSLFSSGIYNEQFF TGTGCCAGCAGCTTGTTTTCTAGCGGAATCTACAATGAGCAGTTCTTC
TRBJ1-3 once TRBV7-9 . CASTPRVGGNTIYF TGTGCTTCCACCCCCAGGGTAGGGGGAAACACCATATATTTT
TRBJ1-1 . TRBV6-5 . CASRILDRNTEAFF TGTGCCAGCAGAATCCTAGACAGGAACACTGAAGCTTTCTTT
TRBJ2-2 . TRBV6-2/TRBV6-3 . CASSGSLVVGELFF TGTGCCAGCAGCGGGAGTTTGGTTGTCGGGGAGCTGTTTTTT
TRBJ2-7 . TRBV12-3/TRBV12-4 . CASRRGSEQYF TGTGCCAGCAGAAGGGGTAGCGAGCAGTACTTC
TRBJ1-4 . TRBV6-5 . CASSYYRQVLFF TGTGCCAGCAGTTACTATCGGCAAGTACTGTTTTTT
TRBJ2-3 . TRBV15 TRBD2 CATSRSGLVSDTQYF TGTGCCACCAGCAGATCCGGACTAGTATCAGATACGCAGTATTTT
TRBJ1-4 . TRBV5-1 . CASSLEGRNEKLFF TGCGCCAGCAGCTTGGAGGGGCGTAATGAAAAACTGTTTTTT
TRBJ2-3 . TRBV7-9 . CASSLAGNPTDTQYF TGTGCCAGCAGCTTGGCGGGAAACCCCACAGATACGCAGTATTTT
TRBJ2-1 . TRBV5-1 . CASSKQTGHASDEQFF TGCGCCAGCAGCAAACAAACAGGGCACGCCAGCGATGAGCAGTTCTTC
TRBJ2-2 . TRBV7-2 . CASSSSVTGELFF TGTGCCAGCAGCTCCTCAGTCACCGGGGAGCTGTTTTTT
TRBJ2-1 . TRBV11-2 . CASSLETVYNEQFF TGTGCCAGCAGCTTAGAGACCGTTTACAATGAGCAGTTCTTC
TRBJ1-1 . TRBV7-9 . CASSGQLNTEAFF TGTGCCAGCAGTGGGCAGCTTAACACTGAAGCTTTCTTT
TRBJ2-1 . TRBV24-1 TRBD2 CATSDQREANNEQFF TGTGCCACCAGTGATCAGCGGGAGGCCAACAATGAGCAGTTCTTC
TRBJ1-6 . TRBV3-1/TRBV3-2 . CASSPRQEGGPPLHF TGTGCCAGCAGCCCCAGACAGGAGGGAGGGCCACCCCTCCACTTT
TRBJ1-5 . TRBV3-1/TRBV3-2 TRBD1 CASSQDATGGNQPQHF TGTGCCAGCAGCCAAGACGCGACAGGGGGGAATCAGCCCCAGCATTTT
TRBJ2-7 . TRBV6-6 . CASSLDGYEQYF TGTGCCAGCAGCTTGGACGGTTACGAGCAGTACTTC
TRBJ2-5 . TRBV7-2 . CASKTTAGALGETQYF TGTGCCAGCAAAACGACGGCCGGGGCCCTCGGAGAGACCCAGTACTTC
TRBJ1-4 . TRBV28 TRBD1 CASSSGTVNEKLFF TGTGCCAGCAGTTCCGGGACAGTGAATGAAAAACTGTTTTTT
TRBJ2-7 . TRBV25-1 . CASSEYGAAYEQYF TGTGCCAGCAGTGAATACGGGGCTGCCTACGAGCAGTACTTC
TRBJ1-1 . TRBV6-5 TRBD1 CASRENRGEAFF TGTGCCAGCAGGGAGAACAGGGGTGAAGCTTTCTTT
TRBJ2-3 few TRBV6-5 TRBD1 CAGGQGREDTQYF TGTGCCGGGGGACAGGGGCGGGAGGATACGCAGTATTTT
TRBJ2-5 once TRBV29-1 . CSVASSLGTETQYF TGCAGCGTTGCTTCCTCTTTAGGTACAGAGACCCAGTACTTC
TRBJ2-7 . TRBV13 . CASSLRVAGYEQYF TGTGCCAGCAGCTTACGGGTCGCGGGCTACGAGCAGTACTTC
TRBJ2-1 . TRBV24-1 . CATSLLAHGEQFF TGTGCCACCAGTTTGTTGGCTCACGGTGAGCAGTTCTTC
TRBJ1-2 . TRBV3-1/TRBV3-2 . CASSQPGGYGYTF TGTGCCAGCAGCCAACCAGGAGGGTATGGCTACACCTTC